This T cell receptor (beta chain) was documented in a study of blood T cell repertoires in COVID-19. As for the study in general: Specimens from acute and convalescent COVID-19 originated in the United States, Italy and Spain. Nucleic acid was either cDNA or gDNA, and it came from T cells, B-cell-depleted T cells, or PBMCs.

Authors' analysis steps: Estimation of nucleated cell counts relied on the amplification of reference gene primers. Using immunoSEQ multiplex PCR, the repertoire was profiled, and TCRdb retains in-frame clones only, with some absent. The DNA was the basis for D and trimming; V, J and clone size are from that table. The table lists 150,000 to 200,000 clones, less than 90% of them singletons. This CDR3 is 13 amino acids long. V was clipped by 1 base and J by 3 bases, with 6 bases between them. Germline V gene lookup returns CDR1 SNHLY and CDR2 FYNNEI. The chain employs TRBV2 and TRBJ2-5; possible D gene TRBD1, 5 bases. The sequenced material came from peripheral blood. The source is a man in his sixties with acute or convalescent COVID-19. The CDR3 coding sequence is TGTGCCAGCAGTGAAGGCAGGGAAGAGACCCAGTACTTC. This sequence encodes CASSEGREETQYF.